This T cell receptor beta chain was captured in a study of T cell responses to AZD1222 COVID-19 vaccine. The protocol was immunoSEQ multiplex PCR, while the TCRdb copy is restricted to in-frame clones and leaves out a portion. The data show roughly 30,000 clones, just under 80% seen once. The CDR3 spans 16 residues. The germline V gene has CDR1 MRHNA and CDR2 SNTAGT. V was pared by 5 bases and J by 0 bases, with 11 bases between. The source was peripheral blood, collected on day 0 of AZD1222 vaccination. This receptor was taken from an adult in good health. The V call is TRBV6-4, the J call TRBJ2-6; no firm D call. The CDR3 protein is CASSPQSNSGANVLTF. Written as DNA, the CDR3 is TGTGCCAGCAGTCCCCAGTCAAACTCTGGGGCCAACGTCCTGACTTTC.